This passage covers 21 T cell receptor beta chains from one sample sequenced in a study of shared clonotypes between healthy human individuals. Measured with immunoSEQ multiplex PCR; TCRdb has only the in-frame clones, and not every one. The sample includes some 200,000 clones, over 50% of them seen just once. Sequenced input: memory CD4+ T cells sorted from blood. The sample's subset: CD45RA-negative fraction. The receptors shown here come from a man under 40 in good health.

This chain connects TRBV28 to TRBJ2-2; D is uncertain. The CDR3 consists of 12 residues. CDR1 MDHEN and CDR2 SYDVKM come from the germline V gene. Trimming removed 8 bases from V and 4 bases from J, with 8 bases in between. The CDR3 DNA is TGTGCCAGCGAAAGGCCCACCGGGGAGCTGTTTTTT. Translated, it gives CASERPTGELFF. The full variable domain, its missing parts supplied by reference TRBV28 and TRBJ2-2, is DVKVTQSSRYLVKRTGEKVFLECVQDMDHENMFWYRQDPGLGLRLIYFSYDVKMKEKGDIPEGYSVSREKKERFSLILESASTNQTSMYLCASERPTGELFFGEGSRLTVL.

The DNA of the CDR3 is TGCACCAGCAGCCCCGGGACTACCAAAGAGACCCAGTACTTC. Protein: CTSSPGTTKETQYF. The chain is built from TRBV1 and TRBJ2-5; the table's D gene call, TRBD2, was not cross checked with the DNA. TRBV1 is listed as a pseudogene. The CDR3 has 14 residues.

The J gene is TRBJ2-1, the V gene TRBV14, with 7 bases lining up with TRBD2. CDR1 is SGHDN, CDR2 FVKESK, per germline. The length of the CDR3 is 17 residues. V was pared by 3 bases and J by 7 bases, with 15 bases of the junction left unmatched. The CDR3 DNA follows: TGTGCCAGCAGCCAGTTTCGGGGCGGGAGAGGGAGGAATGAGCAGTTCTTC. Protein product: CASSQFRGGRGRNEQFF.

V and J are TRBV30 and TRBJ2-5; D gene unclear. Trimming removed 1 base from V and 4 bases from J, with 4 bases in between. The CDR3 has 11 residues. Germline values: CDR1 GTSNPN, CDR2 SVGIG (reference sequence). The CDR3 loop reads CAWSGGETQYF. DNA for the CDR3: TGTGCCTGGAGTGGGGGAGAGACCCAGTACTTC.

The chain carries TRBV6-5 and TRBJ2-7, with TRBD2 matching 9 bases. Trimming removed 4 bases from V and 5 bases from J; junction bases left unmatched: 6. Germline V CDR1 and CDR2: MNHEY, SVGAGI. The CDR3 contains 14 residues. The CDR3 bases are TGTGCCAGCAGTTCAGATAGCGGGAGCCACGAGCAGTACTTC. It codes for CASSSDSGSHEQYF.

The chain recombines TRBV5-1 with TRBJ1-2; 8 positions agree with TRBD1. The junction had 11 bases not matched to a gene; V was cut back by 4 bases and J by 3 bases. CDR1 and CDR2 from the germline V gene are SGHRS and YFSETQ. The CDR3 sequence is 16 residues long. CDR3 nucleotide sequence: TGCGCCAGCAGCGCAGGGGGCTCGGGCTTCTACTATGGCTACACCTTC. Its translation: CASSAGGSGFYYGYTF.

The chain employs TRBV6-5 and TRBJ1-5, with 7 bases lining up with TRBD1. The V gene's germline CDR1 is MNHEY and CDR2 SVGAGI. This CDR3 contains 14 residues. J gave up 6 bases and V 6 bases, and 8 bases lay outside the gene matches. The CDR3 loop reads CASRSQGIAQPQHF. Here the CDR3 DNA reads TGTGCCAGCAGGTCACAGGGGATCGCTCAGCCCCAGCATTTT.

The chain carries TRBV10-3 and TRBJ2-7; D perhaps matches TRBD2 (6 bases). CDR1 and CDR2 (germline): ENHRY, SYGVKD. The CDR3 is 15 amino acids. Between the trimmed V and J ends, which lost 8 bases and 0 bases, there was a span of 17 bases. The CDR3 sequence: CAIQRRDSHSYEQYF. Here the CDR3 DNA reads TGTGCCATCCAGCGTCGGGACTCACACTCCTACGAGCAGTACTTC.

The table lists this clone with a count of one. The J gene is TRBJ2-1, the V gene TRBV28, with TRBD2 as a possible D gene (7 bases). Germline V CDR1 and CDR2: MDHEN, SYDVKM. The CDR3 has 16 residues. V was cut by 10 bases and J by 0 bases, with 19 bases left in between. The CDR3 spells CATHSRGGSSYNEQFF. In nucleotides, the CDR3 is TGTGCCACCCATTCAAGGGGGGGTTCCTCCTACAATGAGCAGTTCTTC. Full variable domain (missing parts from reference TRBV28 and TRBJ2-1): DVKVTQSSRYLVKRTGEKVFLECVQDMDHENMFWYRQDPGLGLRLIYFSYDVKMKEKGDIPEGYSVSREKKERFSLILESASTNQTSMYLCATHSRGGSSYNEQFFGPGTRLTVL.

The rearrangement links TRBV5-4 to TRBJ2-1, with 7 bases fitting TRBD2. Losses at the gene ends were 1 base for V and 5 bases for J; bases not matched to a gene: 3. The CDR3 contains 14 residues. In germline, CDR1 is SGHNT, CDR2 YYREEE (reference sequence). DNA for the CDR3: TGTGCCAGCAGCTTGACTAGCGTGAACAATGAGCAGTTCTTC. It translates to CASSLTSVNNEQFF.

This rearrangement joins TRBV2 to TRBJ2-5; 7 positions match TRBD1. The V gene's germline CDR1 is SNHLY and CDR2 FYNNEI. The length of the CDR3 is 15 residues. Losses at the gene ends were 5 bases for V and 2 bases for J; bases not matched to a gene: 8. The CDR3 protein is CASSRTGTVQETQYF. The CDR3, as DNA: TGTGCCAGCAGTCGGACCGGGACAGTTCAAGAGACCCAGTACTTC.

The rearrangement uses TRBV11-2 and TRBJ2-5; D call uncertain. Germline V gives CDR1 SGHAT, CDR2 FQNNGV. This CDR3 has 13 residues. V was clipped by 1 base and J by 5 bases, with 8 bases between them. CDR3 sequence reads: CASSLAPAETQYF. In nucleotides, the CDR3 is TGTGCCAGCAGCTTAGCACCGGCGGAGACCCAGTACTTC.

This chain links TRBV4-2 with TRBJ2-1; 11 bases line up with TRBD2. Germline assignment: CDR1 LGHNA and CDR2 YNFKEQ. The CDR3 extends over 15 amino acids. The J segment lost 5 bases and the V segment lost 4 bases, leaving 4 bases of the junction unmatched. The CDR3 DNA reads as TGTGCCAGCAGCCTAGCGGGAGGGCCACACAATGAGCAGTTCTTC. Its protein product is CASSLAGGPHNEQFF.

The V call is TRBV9, the J call TRBJ2-5; 8 bases align to TRBD2. With V trimmed by 0 bases and J by 5 bases, 9 bases remained unmatched. CDR3 length equals 16 residues. The germline gives CDR1 SGDLS, CDR2 YYNGEE. The CDR3 spells CASSVETGLAGETQYF. Written as DNA, the CDR3 is TGTGCCAGCAGCGTAGAAACTGGACTAGCAGGGGAGACCCAGTACTTC.

V gene TRBV7-9 combines with J gene TRBJ2-7; 7 nucleotides align to TRBD1. The trim removed 3 bases at V and 0 bases at J, leaving 8 bases unmatched. The germline V gene encodes CDR1 SEHNR and CDR2 FQNEAQ (reference sequence). CDR3 length: 16 residues. The CDR3 loop is CASSLIRAGGSYEQYF. CDR3 in DNA: TGTGCCAGCAGCTTGATTAGGGCAGGGGGCTCCTACGAGCAGTACTTC.

The chain carries TRBV27 and TRBJ2-2, with D maybe TRBD2 (7 bases). The CDR3 totals 16 residues. The V end was cut by 9 bases, the J end by 4 bases, with 21 bases between. In germline, CDR1 is MNHEY, CDR2 SMNVEV (reference sequence). CDR3 DNA sequence: TGTGCCAGTTCTAGGGCGGGGGCTTTTACCACCGGGGAGCTGTTTTTT. Amino acids: CASSRAGAFTTGELFF.

The table lists this clone with a few counts. The V gene is TRBV5-1, the J gene TRBJ2-1; D ambiguous. Germline loops: CDR1 SGHRS, CDR2 YFSETQ. CDR3 length equals 11 residues. Trimming took off 4 bases at V and 9 bases at J, with 8 bases between the two ends. The chain's CDR3 is CASSLNVEQFF. CDR3 DNA sequence: TGCGCCAGCAGCCTCAACGTTGAGCAGTTCTTC.

CDR3 protein: CASSYPRGPQGYTQYF. CDR3 DNA: TGTGCCAGCAGTTACCCCAGGGGACCCCAAGGGTATACGCAGTATTTT. The chain uses TRBV6-5 and TRBJ2-3; D might be TRBD1 (6 bases). Germline assignment: CDR1 MNHEY and CDR2 SVGAGI. Trimming stripped 2 bases from V and 7 bases from J, with 19 bases between. The CDR3 is made up of 16 amino acids.

This clone was seen at least ten times. The chain links TRBV2 to TRBJ1-1, with 9 bases lining up with TRBD1. The length of the CDR3 is 13 residues. Germline V gene data show CDR1 as SNHLY and CDR2 as FYNNEI. V dropped 8 bases and J dropped 5; count of bases not matched to a gene: 6. This chain's CDR3 is CASSQGAGTEAFF. The CDR3 nucleotides read TGTGCCAGCTCACAGGGGGCGGGTACTGAAGCTTTCTTT.

V usage is TRBV5-1 and J usage is TRBJ2-3, with 14 bases lining up with TRBD2. Trimming at V came to 0 bases and at J to 4 bases, leaving 1 base not matched to a gene. The CDR3 has 16 residues. Germline V gene lookup returns CDR1 SGHRS and CDR2 YFSETQ. The CDR3 bases are TGCGCCAGCAGCTTGGGGGGACTAGCGGGAGCAGATACGCAGTATTTT. It encodes CASSLGGLAGADTQYF.

This chain links TRBV5-1 with TRBJ2-3; D is unresolved. In germline, CDR1 is SGHRS, CDR2 YFSETQ. This CDR3 comprises 14 residues. The ends were cut back, 0 bases at V and 2 bases at J, with 7 bases in the middle. The CDR3 region has the DNA TGCGCCAGCAGCTTGGCGGTCTACACAGATACGCAGTATTTT. It encodes CASSLAVYTDTQYF. The variable domain in full, completed from reference TRBV5-1 and TRBJ2-3, reads KAGVTQTPRYLIKTRGQQVTLSCSPISGHRSVSWYQQTPGQGLQFLFEYFSETQRNKGNFPGRFSGRQFSNSRSEMNVSTLELGDSALYLCASSLAVYTDTQYFGPGTRLTVL.